These 13 T cell receptor beta chains were all obtained from the same sample, sequenced in a study of T cell repertoires in cytomegalovirus infection. Via MiXCR, TCRdb re-called the reads, giving one row per CDR3 protein. The repertoire holds about 360,000 distinct CDR3 sequences, 15% to 20% seen once, with about 10% in the top ten. The sequencing sample was made of PBMCs. The receptor set was obtained from a human donor in good health (CMV status not recorded). Some clones in this sample may be carry-over from other donors' samples.

A word on this clonotype: One end of the junction fails to match germline, which may point to a read error. This chain uses TRBV19 with TRBJ1-5; D not resolved. The germline gives CDR1 LNHDA, CDR2 SQIVND (reference sequence). The CDR3 totals 13 residues. CDR3 in amino acids: CASSGGLLGPRHF. CDR3 sequence (DNA): TGTGCCAGTAGTGGCGGCCTCCTCGGGCCCCGGCATTTT.

Points on this clonotype: Being one base from a much bigger clone, this may be a read error. The chain has TRBV7-2 and TRBJ1-2; no clear D. Germline V CDR1 and CDR2: SGHTA, FQGNSA. CDR3 size: 12 residues. CDR3 nucleotides: TGTGCCTGCAGCCTCCGAGAAAGTGGCTACACCTTC. Its protein product is CACSLRESGYTF.

This clonotype has ten or more counts. The genes are TRBV7-2 and TRBJ1-3; no clear D. V gave up 5 bases and J gave up 8 bases, with 22 bases separating them. CDR3 length: 16 amino acids. Germline-derived CDR1 and CDR2 are SGHTA and FQGNSA. CDR3 sequence reads: CASSGGPTGWRDTIYF. The CDR3 DNA is TGTGCCAGCAGCGGAGGCCCGACCGGGTGGAGAGACACCATATATTTT.

The rearrangement joins TRBV9 to TRBJ1-1, with D possibly TRBD1 on 6 matching bases. This CDR3 is 15 amino acids long. V lost 4 bases, J lost 0 bases, and 13 bases lay in between. Germline lookup yields CDR1 SGDLS and CDR2 YYNGEE. CDR3 sequence reads: CASSPGAVMNTEAFF. The CDR3 DNA reads TGTGCCAGCAGCCCGGGGGCGGTGATGAACACTGAAGCTTTCTTT.

The CDR3 region has the DNA TGTGCCAGCAGCCCTCACAGGGGTTTCGAGCAGTACTTC. Translation gives CASSPHRGFEQYF. The chain employs TRBV11-2 and TRBJ2-7; 7 bases are a match to TRBD1. The germline CDR1 and CDR2 sequences are SGHAT and FQNNGV. The V segment lost 5 bases and the J segment 6 bases; nucleotides outside the gene matches: 7. This CDR3 is 13 amino acids long.

This chain uses TRBV11-2 with TRBJ2-1; D is unresolved. Germline V gene lookup returns CDR1 SGHAT and CDR2 FQNNGV. V was trimmed by 0 bases and J by 8 bases, leaving 14 bases between them. CDR3 length: 15 amino acids. The CDR3 nucleotides are TGTGCCAGCAGCTTAGATTTACGGCAAGAGCATGAGCAGTTCTTC. This codes for CASSLDLRQEHEQFF.

This clonotype was seen a few times. The chain combines TRBV10-3 with TRBJ2-3; 7 bases line up with TRBD1. Trimming at V came to 6 bases and at J to 2 bases, leaving 8 bases not matched to a gene. CDR3 size: 15 residues. Germline-derived CDR1 and CDR2 are ENHRY and SYGVKD. This CDR3 reads CAIRGQTGNTDTQYF. CDR3 nucleotides: TGTGCCATCAGGGGGCAGACAGGGAACACAGATACGCAGTATTTT.

The sample holds a few counts of this clonotype. The chain combines TRBV18 with TRBJ2-3; 8 nucleotides align to TRBD2. Germline V gives CDR1 KGHSH, CDR2 LQKENI. The CDR3 runs 17 residues. V lost 2 bases, J lost 0 bases, and 7 bases stayed unmatched. CDR3 sequence reads: CASSPNPGGLSTDTQYF. The CDR3 DNA is TGTGCCAGCTCACCAAACCCGGGAGGGTTGAGCACAGATACGCAGTATTTT.

This clonotype was counted ten times or more. This chain uses TRBV7-6 with TRBJ2-7; D unclear. CDR1 SGHVS and CDR2 FNYEAQ come from the germline V gene. V lost 6 bases and J lost 7, with 16 bases in between. The CDR3 is 13 residues long. CDR3 in DNA: TGTGCCAGCAGAGGTGGTCACCTGGGGGAGCAGTACTTC. It specifies CASRGGHLGEQYF.

The rearrangement links TRBV20-1 to TRBJ1-1; no firm D call. This CDR3 contains 14 residues. CDR1 is DFQATT and CDR2 is SNEGSKA in the germline V gene (reference sequence). Deletions cut 1 base from V and 3 bases from J, with 12 bases between. Written as DNA, the CDR3 is TGCAGTGCTAGAGCAGGTCTCGGGGACACTGAAGCTTTCTTT. Amino acid sequence: CSARAGLGDTEAFF.

This clonotype was seen a few times. The chain is built from TRBV9 and TRBJ1-1; TRBD1 matches at 7 bases. Unmatched junction bases numbered 4, after V lost 1 base and J lost 1 base. Germline V gives CDR1 SGDLS, CDR2 YYNGEE. The CDR3 is made up of 15 amino acids. CDR3 loop: CASSVRGHPNTEAFF. In DNA form, the CDR3 reads TGTGCCAGCAGCGTAAGGGGGCACCCGAACACTGAAGCTTTCTTT. Filled out from reference TRBV9 and TRBJ1-1, the complete variable domain reads DSGVTQTPKHLITATGQRVTLRCSPRSGDLSVYWYQQSLDQGLQFLIQYYNGEERAKGNILERFSAQQFPDLHSELNLSSLELGDSALYFCASSVRGHPNTEAFFGQGTRLTVV.

The J gene is TRBJ2-3, the V gene TRBV28, with a tentative D call TRBD2 (5 bases). V lost 7 bases to trimming and J lost 0 bases, with 14 bases between them. This CDR3 is built from 15 residues. Germline V gives CDR1 MDHEN, CDR2 SYDVKM. CDR3 in amino acids: CASTVAHRSTDTQYF. CDR3 nucleotide sequence: TGTGCCAGCACCGTAGCGCACCGGAGCACAGATACGCAGTATTTT.

The sample holds many counts of this clonotype. Here the CDR3 DNA reads TGTGCCAGCAGTTATCGCCGGACAGGGGAAAATTACGAGCAGTACTTC. Amino acids: CASSYRRTGENYEQYF. The chain recombines TRBV7-9 with TRBJ2-7; 9 bases fit TRBD1. The CDR3 runs 16 residues. The V and J ends lost 6 bases and 4 bases, in that order; junction bases with no gene match: 13. Looked up from germline, CDR1 is SEHNR and CDR2 is FQNEAQ (reference sequence).